A selection of T cell receptor beta chains follows, all from one sample in a study of blood T cell repertoires in COVID-19. The data were produced by immunoSEQ multiplex PCR, yet TCRdb's version contains in-frame clones alone and is incomplete. Of about 130,000 clones in the sample, approximately 84% are singletons; the top ten hold about 1.5%. Sequenced sample: peripheral blood. Receptors were obtained from a man aged 55-75 years with acute or convalescent COVID-19. The CDR3 runs from the conserved cysteine through the conserved F or W. A D gene is named only where the DNA matches it firmly. Size is omitted from some rows. Given values are once, few, many or a class for expanded clones.

clone size: -
J gene: TRBJ2-7
V gene: TRBV20-1
D gene: TRBD1
CDR3 DNA: TGCAGTGCTAGTGAATGGGGACAGGGCTACGAGCAGTACTTC
CDR3 protein: CSASEWGQGYEQYF

clone size: -
J gene: TRBJ2-3
V gene: TRBV27
D gene: -
CDR3 DNA: TGTGCCAGCAGTCAGGGACTCCCACCCTCAGATACGCAGTATTTT
CDR3 protein: CASSQGLPPSDTQYF

clone size: -
J gene: TRBJ1-5
V gene: TRBV12-3/TRBV12-4
D gene: -
CDR3 DNA: TGTGCCAGCAGTTACAGGGCTGATCAGCCCCAGCATTTT
CDR3 protein: CASSYRADQPQHF

clone size: -
J gene: TRBJ2-1
V gene: TRBV19
D gene: TRBD2
CDR3 DNA: TGTGCCAGTAGTCCGACTAGCGGGGGGGTCGGTGAGCAGTTCTTC
CDR3 protein: CASSPTSGGVGEQFF

clone size: -
J gene: TRBJ2-1
V gene: TRBV6-1
D gene: TRBD1
CDR3 DNA: TGTGCCAGCAGTGATCCGGGACAGACCTTTGATGAGCAGTTCTTC
CDR3 protein: CASSDPGQTFDEQFF

clone size: -
J gene: TRBJ1-1
V gene: TRBV19
D gene: TRBD1
CDR3 DNA: TGTGCCAGTAGTATTGCCGTAATTACAGGGGTCGGCACTGAAGCTTTCTTT
CDR3 protein: CASSIAVITGVGTEAFF

clone size: -
J gene: TRBJ2-3
V gene: TRBV2
D gene: -
CDR3 DNA: TGTGCCAGCGGACCGGGACTCACAGATACGCAGTATTTT
CDR3 protein: CASGPGLTDTQYF

clone size: once
J gene: TRBJ2-7
V gene: TRBV20-1
D gene: TRBD1
CDR3 DNA: TGCAGTGCTACTGACAGGGTGGACCCCTACGAGCAGTACTTC
CDR3 protein: CSATDRVDPYEQYF

clone size: -
J gene: TRBJ2-1
V gene: TRBV3-1/TRBV3-2
D gene: TRBD2
CDR3 DNA: TGTGCCAGCAGCCAAGTAGCGGGTGAGCAGTTCTTC
CDR3 protein: CASSQVAGEQFF

clone size: -
J gene: TRBJ2-7
V gene: TRBV6-6
D gene: TRBD2
CDR3 DNA: TGTGCCAGCAGAGAGATAGCGGGAGGGCCTGGGGAGCAGTACTTC
CDR3 protein: CASREIAGGPGEQYF

clone size: -
J gene: TRBJ2-5
V gene: TRBV19
D gene: -
CDR3 DNA: TGTGCCAGTACCCCGTCCGTGAGGGGGGGCCAAGAGACCCAGTACTTC
CDR3 protein: CASTPSVRGGQETQYF

clone size: -
J gene: TRBJ1-2
V gene: TRBV5-1
D gene: TRBD1
CDR3 DNA: TGCGCCAGCAGCCTACAGGGACAGGGATATGGCTACACCTTC
CDR3 protein: CASSLQGQGYGYTF

clone size: many
J gene: TRBJ2-1
V gene: TRBV12-2
D gene: -
CDR3 DNA: TGTGCAAGTCGTAACCTCAATCCGGGACTAGCGCTTTACAATGAGCAGTTCTTC
CDR3 protein: CASRNLNPGLALYNEQFF

clone size: once
J gene: TRBJ1-1
V gene: TRBV11-1
D gene: TRBD1
CDR3 DNA: TGTGCCAGCAGTACAGGGGTACGCTTAACTAACACTGAAGCTTTCTTT
CDR3 protein: CASSTGVRLTNTEAFF

clone size: -
J gene: TRBJ1-4
V gene: TRBV24-1
D gene: -
CDR3 DNA: TGTGCCACCAGTGGACACGGGGGGTTGGAAAAACTGTTTTTT
CDR3 protein: CATSGHGGLEKLFF

clone size: once
J gene: TRBJ2-5
V gene: TRBV5-4
D gene: TRBD2
CDR3 DNA: TGTGCGGGGGCGGGGGGACTCCAAGAGACCCAGTACTTC
CDR3 protein: CAGAGGLQETQYF

clone size: -
J gene: TRBJ2-3
V gene: TRBV9
D gene: TRBD2
CDR3 DNA: TGTGCCAGCAGCGTAGATTTGGCTAGCGGGAGTGCAGATACGCAGTATTTT
CDR3 protein: CASSVDLASGSADTQYF

clone size: -
J gene: TRBJ2-5
V gene: TRBV5-1
D gene: TRBD1
CDR3 DNA: TGCGCCAGCAGCTTCGGGACAGGGAAAGAGACCCAGTACTTC
CDR3 protein: CASSFGTGKETQYF

clone size: -
J gene: TRBJ2-3
V gene: TRBV24-1
D gene: -
CDR3 DNA: TGTGCCACCAGTGCCAGGGCCGACACAGATACGCAGTATTTT
CDR3 protein: CATSARADTDTQYF

clone size: -
J gene: TRBJ2-7
V gene: TRBV7-2
D gene: -
CDR3 DNA: TGTGCCAGCAGCTTAAGGGGGATCTACGAGCAGTACTTC
CDR3 protein: CASSLRGIYEQYF

clone size: -
J gene: TRBJ2-7
V gene: TRBV28
D gene: TRBD2
CDR3 DNA: TGTGCCAGCAGTTTTCGGGGGGGCGAGCAGTACTTC
CDR3 protein: CASSFRGGEQYF

clone size: -
J gene: TRBJ1-2
V gene: TRBV7-6
D gene: -
CDR3 DNA: TGTGCCAGCAGCCCCCATCCGAGGCAGACTAACTATGGCTACACCTTC
CDR3 protein: CASSPHPRQTNYGYTF

clone size: -
J gene: TRBJ2-5
V gene: TRBV19
D gene: TRBD1
CDR3 DNA: TGTGCCAGTAGTCTACGAAAAGGGACAGGGGACCTACCTGGAGAGACCCAGTACTTC
CDR3 protein: CASSLRKGTGDLPGETQYF

clone size: -
J gene: TRBJ1-6
V gene: TRBV27
D gene: -
CDR3 DNA: TGTGCCACCGGGGGGCAACACTCACCCCTCCACTTT
CDR3 protein: CATGGQHSPLHF

clone size: -
J gene: TRBJ2-7
V gene: TRBV5-1
D gene: TRBD1
CDR3 DNA: TGCGCCAGCAGCTTGGTGGGGACAGGGGGGGACTACGAGCAGTACTTC
CDR3 protein: CASSLVGTGGDYEQYF

clone size: few
J gene: TRBJ2-7
V gene: TRBV9
D gene: -
CDR3 DNA: TGTGCCAGCAGCGTACAGGGATCCTACGAGCAGTACTTC
CDR3 protein: CASSVQGSYEQYF

clone size: -
J gene: TRBJ1-2
V gene: TRBV5-1
D gene: -
CDR3 DNA: TGCGCCAGCAGCCAATCACCGGACTATGGCTACACCTTC
CDR3 protein: CASSQSPDYGYTF

clone size: -
J gene: TRBJ1-1
V gene: TRBV3-1/TRBV3-2
D gene: -
CDR3 DNA: TGTGCCAGCAGCCAAGTCCCAGGGAGGATAATCACTGAAGCTTTCTTT
CDR3 protein: CASSQVPGRIITEAFF

clone size: -
J gene: TRBJ2-7
V gene: TRBV18
D gene: -
CDR3 DNA: TGTGCCAGCTCACCGAGACGGGACACTTCCTACGAGCAGTACTTC
CDR3 protein: CASSPRRDTSYEQYF

clone size: -
J gene: TRBJ2-1
V gene: TRBV7-6
D gene: TRBD2
CDR3 DNA: TGTGCCAGCAGCTTAGCCGGGACTATGTACAATGAGCGGTTCTTC
CDR3 protein: CASSLAGTMYNERFF

clone size: -
J gene: TRBJ2-3
V gene: TRBV23-1
D gene: -
CDR3 DNA: TGCGCCAGCAGTCAAATCGGCAGGGGAACAGATACGCAGTATTTT
CDR3 protein: CASSQIGRGTDTQYF

clone size: once
J gene: TRBJ1-2
V gene: TRBV6-5
D gene: -
CDR3 DNA: TGTGCCAGCAGCCAGGACATTGTCCCTGTTCGCTACACCTTC
CDR3 protein: CASSQDIVPVRYTF

clone size: -
J gene: TRBJ1-2
V gene: TRBV2
D gene: -
CDR3 DNA: TGTGCCAGCAGTGAGGCAGCTAACTATGGCTACACCTTC
CDR3 protein: CASSEAANYGYTF

clone size: -
J gene: TRBJ2-7
V gene: TRBV5-1
D gene: -
CDR3 DNA: TGCGCCAGCAGCCATAGAGGGGGAAACCCTCACGAGCAGTACTTC
CDR3 protein: CASSHRGGNPHEQYF

clone size: -
J gene: TRBJ1-6
V gene: TRBV10-3
D gene: -
CDR3 DNA: TGTGCCATCAGTGAGGTGACTGATTCACCCCTCCACTTT
CDR3 protein: CAISEVTDSPLHF

clone size: -
J gene: TRBJ2-7
V gene: TRBV25-1
D gene: TRBD2
CDR3 DNA: TGTGCCAGCAGTGGAGAACGGACTAGTGGCTCCTACGAGCAGTACTTC
CDR3 protein: CASSGERTSGSYEQYF

clone size: -
J gene: TRBJ2-3
V gene: TRBV7-3
D gene: -
CDR3 DNA: TGTGCCAGCAGCTCCGGACAGCGCACAGATACGCAGTATTTT
CDR3 protein: CASSSGQRTDTQYF

clone size: -
J gene: TRBJ2-1
V gene: TRBV11-3
D gene: TRBD2
CDR3 DNA: TGTGCCAGCAGCTTAGATCAACTAGCGGGGGTCAATGAGCAGTTCTTC
CDR3 protein: CASSLDQLAGVNEQFF

clone size: -
J gene: TRBJ1-5
V gene: TRBV24-1
D gene: -
CDR3 DNA: TGTGCCACCAGTGTGTCGGGGAACAATCAGCCCCAGCATTTT
CDR3 protein: CATSVSGNNQPQHF

clone size: -
J gene: TRBJ1-1
V gene: TRBV19
D gene: -
CDR3 DNA: TGTGCCAGTAGTATATTTCGGACAGTGAACACTGAAGCTTTCTTT
CDR3 protein: CASSIFRTVNTEAFF

clone size: -
J gene: TRBJ1-2
V gene: TRBV5-6
D gene: -
CDR3 DNA: TGTGCCAGCAGCCAGAGGAGGGGTACTGGCTACACCTTC
CDR3 protein: CASSQRRGTGYTF

clone size: -
J gene: TRBJ2-5
V gene: TRBV19
D gene: TRBD1
CDR3 DNA: TGTGCCAGTAGTACGGGACAGGGGGGCACCCAGTACTTC
CDR3 protein: CASSTGQGGTQYF

clone size: -
J gene: TRBJ2-3
V gene: TRBV5-1
D gene: -
CDR3 DNA: TGCGCCAGCAGCTTGCAGGTGGGAGTAGTGGATACGCAGTATTTT
CDR3 protein: CASSLQVGVVDTQYF

clone size: -
J gene: TRBJ1-5
V gene: TRBV18
D gene: TRBD1
CDR3 DNA: TGTGCCAGCTCACCTTCTGGCAGGGGGATTCAGCCCCAGCATTTT
CDR3 protein: CASSPSGRGIQPQHF

clone size: -
J gene: TRBJ2-1
V gene: TRBV2
D gene: TRBD2
CDR3 DNA: TGTGCCAGCAGTGAAGAAAGGGAGGGTTTGGGAGAGCAGTTCTTC
CDR3 protein: CASSEEREGLGEQFF

clone size: -
J gene: TRBJ1-5
V gene: TRBV5-5
D gene: -
CDR3 DNA: TGTGCCAGCAGTCTCGTTGGACGGGGGGATCAGCCCCAGCATTTT
CDR3 protein: CASSLVGRGDQPQHF